This TCR beta chain was found in a study of control samples from healthy donors and cancer patients. Data came from immunoSEQ multiplex PCR; TCRdb stores just in-frame clones and leaves some out. Counted here are more than 95,000 clones, roughly 91% occurring once; the ten biggest clones make up roughly 2.5%. V shed 0 bases and J shed 4 bases, with 8 bases lying between them. The CDR3 is 13 amino acids. Germline V lookup: CDR1 SGHNT, CDR2 YYREEE (reference sequence). This TCR was sampled from a woman in her seventies in good health. Sample: blood. The chain couples TRBV5-4 to TRBJ2-7; D call uncertain. The CDR3 bases are TGTGCCAGCAGCTTGGGCACAGTGTACGAGCAGTACTTC. Translation gives CASSLGTVYEQYF.